These T cell receptor beta chains were read from a single sample in a study of cytomegalovirus exposure and HLA in healthy donors. Assay used: immunoSEQ multiplex PCR; TCRdb lists only in-frame clones, some missing. The data show over 85,000 clones, about four fifths seen once. Sequencing used PBMCs. Receptor source: a woman aged 60-70 years in good health and CMV-seropositive. Both conserved end residues are part of each CDR3. The D gene is left open where the match is weak. Not all rows give a size; the values are once, few, many and, for expanded clones, a class.

-	15	TRBV7-6	-	TRBJ2-3	CASSLEKGDTDTQYF	TGTGCCAGCAGCTTAGAAAAGGGGGACACAGATACGCAGTATTTT
-	15	TRBV9	TRBD2	TRBJ2-7	CASSAGLAGSYEQYF	TGTGCCAGCAGCGCGGGACTAGCGGGTTCCTACGAGCAGTACTTC
-	13	TRBV5-6	-	TRBJ2-3	CASSVLDTDTQYF	TGTGCCAGCAGCGTACTCGACACAGATACGCAGTATTTT
-	16	TRBV19	TRBD1	TRBJ2-3	CASSNFWDSLTHTQYF	TGTGCCAGTAGTAACTTCTGGGACAGCCTAACCCATACGCAGTATTTT
-	14	TRBV7-9	TRBD1	TRBJ1-5	CASSLMGQGEPQHF	TGTGCCAGCAGCTTAATGGGACAGGGGGAGCCCCAGCATTTT
-	13	TRBV6-4	TRBD1	TRBJ1-1	CASSEQGGTEAFF	TGTGCCAGCAGTGAACAGGGGGGGACTGAAGCTTTCTTT
-	14	TRBV7-6	TRBD1	TRBJ2-7	CASSQRQGPYEQYF	TGTGCCAGCAGCCAAAGACAGGGGCCCTACGAGCAGTACTTC
-	11	TRBV25-1	-	TRBJ2-1	CASSELNEQFF	TGTGCCAGCAGTGAATTAAATGAGCAGTTCTTC
-	12	TRBV7-9	TRBD2	TRBJ2-3	CASRWGEGTQYF	TGTGCCAGCAGATGGGGGGAGGGAACGCAGTATTTT
-	16	TRBV28	-	TRBJ1-4	CASSFFYEDLDEKLFF	TGTGCCAGCAGTTTTTTTTACGAGGATTTAGATGAAAAACTGTTTTTT
-	13	TRBV27	-	TRBJ1-2	CASSNRDTRGYTF	TGTGCCAGCAGTAACCGGGACACCCGTGGCTACACCTTC
few	14	TRBV6-5	-	TRBJ2-1	CASSPFQVGNEQFF	TGTGCCAGCAGCCCCTTCCAAGTCGGTAATGAGCAGTTCTTC
-	16	TRBV5-1	-	TRBJ1-1	CASGPIGVMGRTEAFF	TGCGCCAGCGGGCCGATCGGGGTAATGGGGAGGACTGAAGCTTTCTTT
-	19	TRBV7-2	TRBD1	TRBJ1-4	CASSPRTGWITTLNEKLFF	TGTGCCAGCAGCCCTAGGACAGGTTGGATAACGACGCTTAATGAAAAACTGTTTTTT
-	14	TRBV7-3	-	TRBJ2-2	CASSPAVQAGELFF	TGTGCCAGCAGCCCTGCGGTACAGGCCGGGGAGCTGTTTTTT
-	15	TRBV7-3	-	TRBJ2-1	CASSGGGGTYNEQFF	TGTGCCAGCAGCGGAGGGGGGGGGACCTACAATGAGCAGTTCTTC
-	13	TRBV11-2	-	TRBJ2-1	CASQDYGYNEQFF	TGTGCCAGCCAAGACTACGGCTACAATGAGCAGTTCTTC
-	14	TRBV7-9	-	TRBJ1-2	CSSSLGWVSSGYTF	TGTTCCAGCAGCTTAGGTTGGGTTTCTAGCGGCTACACCTTC
-	14	TRBV5-1	TRBD2	TRBJ2-7	CASSPHGLAEEQYF	TGCGCCAGCAGCCCACACGGACTAGCGGAAGAGCAGTACTTC
-	14	TRBV2	-	TRBJ1-4	CASSLNRFDEKLFF	TGTGCCAGCAGTCTCAACAGGTTCGATGAAAAACTGTTTTTT
-	13	TRBV2	-	TRBJ2-1	CASRTWESNEQFF	TGTGCCAGCAGAACCTGGGAGTCCAATGAGCAGTTCTTC
-	11	TRBV27	-	TRBJ2-1	CASSRQGEQFF	TGTGCCAGCAGTCGGCAGGGAGAGCAGTTCTTC
few	17	TRBV5-1	TRBD2	TRBJ2-2	CASSSVLAGGLTGELFF	TGCGCCAGCAGCTCCGTCCTAGCGGGAGGTTTGACCGGGGAGCTGTTTTTT
-	14	TRBV18	-	TRBJ1-1	CASSPQGRENEAFF	TGTGCCAGCTCACCACAGGGACGGGAGAATGAAGCTTTCTTT
-	16	TRBV4-1	TRBD2	TRBJ2-3	CASSRRSRDYADTQYF	TGCGCCAGCAGCCGCAGGTCCCGGGACTACGCAGATACGCAGTATTTT
few	15	TRBV7-9	-	TRBJ1-2	CASSFWALPDYGYTF	TGTGCCAGCAGCTTTTGGGCCCTCCCTGACTATGGCTACACCTTC
-	11	TRBV28	TRBD1	TRBJ1-2	CASSLLGQLFF	TGTGCCAGCAGTTTATTGGGACAGCTCTTCTTC
-	15	TRBV25-1	TRBD1	TRBJ1-2	CASSPGQGAGYGYTF	TGTGCCAGCAGTCCCGGACAGGGGGCCGGCTATGGCTACACCTTC
few	13	TRBV5-4	-	TRBJ1-3	CASTLQGGNTIYF	TGTGCCAGCACCCTCCAGGGAGGCAACACCATATATTTT
-	13	TRBV11-2	-	TRBJ2-2	CASSLVRVGELFF	TGTGCCAGCAGCCTGGTCCGGGTCGGGGAGCTGTTTTTT
-	15	TRBV7-8	TRBD2	TRBJ2-5	CAIGTSGRAQETQYF	TGTGCCATTGGGACTAGCGGGAGGGCCCAAGAGACCCAGTACTTC
-	12	TRBV28	-	TRBJ1-4	CASGQLNEKLFF	TGTGCCAGTGGACAGCTGAATGAAAAACTGTTTTTT
-	15	TRBV27	TRBD1	TRBJ2-7	CASSWGTGGSYEQYF	TGTGCCAGCAGTTGGGGGACAGGGGGCTCCTACGAGCAGTACTTC